These 23 T cell receptor beta chains originate from one sample sequenced in a study of blood T cells in healthy people across ages. For the second PCR, which ran for about 7 to 11 cycles, a sample-barcoded 5' primer and a J-beta primer mix were used. TCRdb reprocessed the 5' RACE reads with MiXCR, giving one entry per CDR3 protein. The table records 700,000 or so distinct CDR3 sequences, 40% to 45% of them present only once. The specimen was blood. Receptors were obtained from a man at least 80 years old in good health.

This clonotype occurred many times. A read error is possible here, since a much larger clone lies one base away. This chain uses TRBV6-5 with TRBJ2-1; 7 nucleotides align to TRBD2. CDR1 MNHEY and CDR2 SVGAGI come from the germline V gene. V lost 5 bases and J lost 7; bases outside the gene matches: 8. The length of the CDR3 is 14 residues. The CDR3 loop reads CASSRRAGRNEQFF. The CDR3 region has the DNA TGTGCCAGCAGTAGACGAGCGGGAAGGAATGAGCAGTTCTTC.

The chain combines TRBV4-2 with TRBJ1-2; 10 bases are shared with TRBD1. This CDR3 contains 14 residues. V shed 4 bases and J 6 bases; nucleotides not matched to a gene: 5. Germline V gene data show CDR1 as LGHNA and CDR2 as YNFKEQ. CDR3 bases: TGTGCCAGCAGCCTCCGGACAGGGGGGCATGGCTACACCTTC. Residues: CASSLRTGGHGYTF.

The chain has TRBV15 and TRBJ2-1; 8 bases are shared with TRBD2. The J call may be faulty, since TRBJ2-7 better matches the DNA end. There are 16 residues in the CDR3. Germline V gives CDR1 LNHNV, CDR2 YYDKDF (reference sequence). CDR3 region: CATSRDRGGSYNEQYF. CDR3 sequence (DNA): TGTGCCACCAGCAGAGATCGCGGGGGGTCCTACAATGAGCAGTACTTC.

V and J are TRBV2 and TRBJ2-4; a weak D match, TRBD2 (7 bases). The end of the DNA is better explained by TRBJ2-7, so the J call may be wrong. Germline V gene sequence: CDR1 SNHLY, CDR2 FYNNEI. The CDR3 loop spans 14 amino acids. The CDR3 sequence: CASALLGGLYEQYF. CDR3 in DNA: TGTGCCAGCGCTTTGCTCGGGGGGCTCTACGAGCAGTACTTC.

The rearrangement uses TRBV15 and TRBJ2-7; tentative D call: TRBD2 (6 bases). V was pared by 5 bases and J by 2 bases, with 16 bases between. The CDR3 extends over 15 amino acids. The germline V gene has CDR1 LNHNV and CDR2 YYDKDF (reference sequence). The CDR3 region is CATSPRRGSPYEQYF. In DNA form, the CDR3 reads TGTGCCACCAGCCCGCGTCGGGGGTCCCCCTACGAGCAGTACTTC.

This clonotype was counted between two and nine times. The chain recombines TRBV7-2 with TRBJ1-2; D is possibly TRBD1 (5 bases). Per the germline V gene, CDR1 is SGHTA and CDR2 is FQGNSA. The CDR3 totals 14 residues. Trimming cost V 0 bases and J 4 bases, with 9 bases left between them. The CDR3: CASSLALTAYGYTF. The CDR3 DNA reads TGTGCCAGCAGCTTAGCGTTGACAGCCTATGGCTACACCTTC. Full variable domain (missing parts from reference TRBV7-2 and TRBJ1-2): GAGVSQSPSNKVTEKGKDVELRCDPISGHTALYWYRQSLGQGLEFLIYFQGNSAPDKSGLPSDRFSAERTGGSVSTLTIQRTQQEDSAVYLCASSLALTAYGYTFGSGTRLTVV.

This rearrangement joins TRBV3-1 to TRBJ2-2; D uncertain. This CDR3 contains 14 residues. V shed 2 bases and J shed 5 bases, with 9 bases lying between them. Germline CDR1 and CDR2: LGHDT and YNNKEL (reference sequence). The CDR3 here is CASSQRTGTGELFF. The CDR3 DNA follows: TGTGCCAGCAGCCAAAGGACGGGTACCGGGGAGCTGTTTTTT.

This clonotype has a handful of counts. The chain employs TRBV7-9 and TRBJ1-4; no firm D call. The germline V gene has CDR1 SEHNR and CDR2 FQNEAQ (reference sequence). The CDR3 sequence is 14 residues long. V lost 1 base and J 8 bases, leaving 11 bases between the germline ends. The CDR3 spells CASSLGGSREKLFF. The CDR3 DNA reads as TGTGCCAGCAGCTTAGGTGGCTCTCGGGAAAAACTGTTTTTT.

The chain combines TRBV7-2 with TRBJ2-1, with 8 bases aligning to TRBD1. The germline V gene encodes CDR1 SGHTA and CDR2 FQGNSA. There are 16 residues in the CDR3. Unmatched junction bases numbered 10, after V lost 4 bases and J lost 5 bases. The CDR3 loop reads CASSSATGTGHNEQFF. CDR3 DNA sequence: TGTGCCAGCAGCTCTGCGACCGGGACAGGCCACAATGAGCAGTTCTTC. The full variable domain, completed using reference TRBV7-2 and TRBJ2-1, is GAGVSQSPSNKVTEKGKDVELRCDPISGHTALYWYRQSLGQGLEFLIYFQGNSAPDKSGLPSDRFSAERTGGSVSTLTIQRTQQEDSAVYLCASSSATGTGHNEQFFGPGTRLTVL.

Comment on this clonotype: One end of the junction fails to match germline, which may point to a read error. The chain has TRBV5-4 and TRBJ2-3; D is unresolved. Germline V gene lookup returns CDR1 SGHNT and CDR2 YYREEE (reference sequence). The CDR3 sequence is 14 residues long. CDR3 in DNA: TGTGCCAGCAGCGTACCCAGTGGCACAGATACGCGGTATTTT. It specifies CASSVPSGTDTRYF. The entire variable domain, with the rest obtained from reference TRBV5-4 and TRBJ2-3, is as follows: ETGVTQSPTHLIKTRGQQVTLRCSSQSGHNTVSWYQQALGQGPQFIFQYYREEENGRGNFPPRFSGLQFPNYSSELNVNALELDDSALYLCASSVPSGTDTRYFGPGTRLTVL.

V and J are TRBV4-2 and TRBJ1-4; no clear D. Germline CDR1 and CDR2: LGHNA and YNFKEQ. The CDR3 is made up of 12 amino acids. Trimming took 2 bases from V and 5 from J, leaving 3 bases between them. CDR3 DNA: TGTGCCAGCAGCCAACTGAATGAAAAACTGTTTTTT. Residues: CASSQLNEKLFF.

This clonotype was observed a few times. This chain links TRBV24-1 with TRBJ1-1; a weak D match, TRBD1 (5 bases). V lost 4 bases and J 9 bases, leaving 11 bases between the germline ends. The V gene's germline CDR1 is KGHDR and CDR2 SFDVKD. The CDR3 runs to 12 residues. The CDR3 bases are TGTGCCACCAGTGACTCCGACAGAAAAGCTTTCTTT. Its protein is CATSDSDRKAFF.

The chain's CDR3 is CSARRKGNPAETQYF. In nucleotides, the CDR3 is TGCAGTGCTAGAAGGAAGGGGAACCCAGCAGAGACCCAGTACTTC. The rearrangement uses TRBV20-1 and TRBJ2-5, with D perhaps matching TRBD1 (5 bases). Germline V CDR1 and CDR2: DFQATT, SNEGSKA (reference sequence). There are 15 residues in the CDR3. V shed 2 bases and J shed 4 bases, with 17 bases lying between them.

This clonotype was seen at least ten times. The V gene is TRBV3-1, the J gene TRBJ2-5, with D unclear. From germline, CDR1 is LGHDT and CDR2 YNNKEL (reference sequence). This CDR3 comprises 13 residues. Trimming removed 2 bases at V and 2 bases at J, with 6 bases between. The CDR3 sequence: CASSQQLQETQYF. In DNA, the CDR3 is TGTGCCAGCAGCCAACAGCTGCAAGAGACCCAGTACTTC.

This clonotype occurred a few times. The gene calls are TRBV10-3 and TRBJ1-5, with 7 bases matching TRBD1. J gave up 7 bases and V 2 bases, and 8 bases lay outside the gene matches. Germline V CDR1 and CDR2: ENHRY, SYGVKD. CDR3 size: 15 residues. DNA of the CDR3: TGTGCCATCAGTGAGGGTGGAGGGGGCTTACAGCCCCAGCATTTT. This encodes CAISEGGGGLQPQHF.

This clonotype was seen a handful of times. The chain uses TRBV25-1 and TRBJ2-3, with 10 bases identical to TRBD1. From germline, CDR1 is MGHDK and CDR2 SYGVNS. V was clipped by 7 bases and J by 2 bases; unmatched bases: 3. CDR3 size: 14 residues. CDR3 residues: CASKGQGVTDTQYF. The CDR3 DNA reads TGTGCCAGCAAAGGACAGGGGGTCACAGATACGCAGTATTTT.

This chain joins TRBV21-1 and TRBJ1-3; TRBD1 is taken as the D call from the table, unchecked against the DNA. TRBV21-1 is noted as a pseudogene. CDR3 length: 19 residues. CDR3 nucleotide sequence: TGTGCCAGCAGCAAAGAACGGCTTGGGCCAGGGGAAACTGGAAACACCATATATTTT. It specifies CASSKERLGPGETGNTIYF.

This clonotype was seen a few times. V gene TRBV4-1 combines with J gene TRBJ2-3; D unresolved. Trimming removed 0 bases at V and 7 bases at J, with 17 bases between. There are 16 residues in the CDR3. Germline V gene sequence: CDR1 MGHRA, CDR2 YSYEKL. CDR3 sequence reads: CASSQEGGGRLHTQYF. CDR3 sequence (DNA): TGCGCCAGCAGCCAAGAAGGTGGCGGACGACTCCATACGCAGTATTTT.

There are many counts of this clonotype. The rearrangement joins TRBV4-2 to TRBJ2-1; 8 bases map to TRBD2. Germline V gives CDR1 LGHNA, CDR2 YNFKEQ. Unmatched junction bases numbered 3, after V lost 2 bases and J lost 3 bases. The CDR3 contains 15 residues. CDR3 amino acids: CASSQTGTSYNEQFF. The CDR3 nucleotides read TGTGCCAGCAGCCAAACCGGGACTAGCTACAATGAGCAGTTCTTC.

The V gene is TRBV25-1, the J gene TRBJ1-6; the D gene is possibly TRBD1 (5 bases). The CDR3 runs 15 residues. The germline CDR1 and CDR2 sequences are MGHDK and SYGVNS. Trimming pared 7 bases from V and 5 bases from J, leaving 15 bases between. The CDR3 protein is CASNGGGFDNSPLHF. The CDR3, as DNA: TGTGCCAGCAATGGGGGGGGTTTCGATAATTCACCCCTCCACTTT.

To note about this clonotype: Possible read error: a much larger clone is one base away. The rearrangement joins TRBV7-2 to TRBJ2-3, with no clear D. Trimming removed 8 bases at V and 0 bases at J, with 9 bases between. CDR1 is SGHTA, CDR2 FQGNSA, per germline. The CDR3 sequence is 13 residues long. CDR3 sequence: CASGESSTDTQYF. The CDR3, as DNA: TGTGCCAGCGGTGAATCTAGCACAGATACGCAGTATTTT.

At least ten counts were recorded for this clonotype. This rearrangement joins TRBV7-3 to TRBJ1-2; weak D call: TRBD1 (6 bases). Germline V gene sequence: CDR1 SGHTA, CDR2 FQGTGA. V was clipped by 5 bases and J by 0 bases, with 16 bases between them. This CDR3 is 16 amino acids long. This chain's CDR3 is CASSPGPGDANYGYTF. As DNA, the CDR3 is TGTGCCAGCAGCCCGGGACCAGGGGATGCTAACTATGGCTACACCTTC.

The chain joins TRBV7-8 to TRBJ2-5; 8 bases agree with TRBD1. The ends lost 5 bases at V and 5 bases at J; junction bases unmatched: 4. Germline CDR1 and CDR2: SGHVS and FQNEAQ. There are 13 residues in the CDR3. CDR3 bases: TGTGCCAGCAGCCGGGACAGGAGGGAGACCCAGTACTTC. It translates to CASSRDRRETQYF. The full variable domain, rest sourced from reference TRBV7-8 and TRBJ2-5, is GAGVSQSPRYKVAKRGQDVALRCDPISGHVSLFWYQQALGQGPEFLTYFQNEAQLDKSGLPSDRFFAERPEGSVSTLKIQRTQQEDSAVYLCASSRDRRETQYFGPGTRLLVL.